These 26 T cell receptor beta chains originate from one sample sequenced in a study of tumor and adjacent non-tumor tissue in lung cancer. This sample's RNA came from whole unsorted tissue. The library came from three nested PCR rounds adapted from ARM-PCR protocols. TCRdb used MiXCR to reprocess the multiplex PCR reads, holding one entry per CDR3 protein. Here the sample spans around 210,000 distinct CDR3 sequences, approximately 74% being singletons. Sequences were obtained from lung tumor tissue. The receptors were sampled from a man aged 60-69 years with non-small cell lung cancer.

Concerning this clonotype itself: Its ends do not fully match the called genes, so a read error is possible. The gene calls are TRBV20-1 and TRBJ1-2; the D is unclear. This CDR3 is 14 amino acids long. CDR1 is DFQATT, CDR2 SNEGSKA, per germline (reference sequence). The DNA of the CDR3 is TGCAGTGCCGCAGCCGGTGGACTGGGTTATGGCTACAACTTC. Protein product: CSAAAGGLGYGYNF.

The chain carries TRBV11-2 and TRBJ1-1; no clear D gene. Germline assignment: CDR1 SGHAT and CDR2 FQNNGV. This CDR3 contains 13 residues. The chain's CDR3 is CAQLMRMNTEAFF. As DNA, the CDR3 is TGTGCGCAGCTTATGAGGATGAACACTGAAGCTTTCTTT.

To note about this clonotype: A much bigger clone sits one base away, suggesting this may be a read error. The chain recombines TRBV4-3 with TRBJ2-2; the D gene is possibly TRBD1 (7 bases). Germline V lookup: CDR1 LGHNA, CDR2 YSLEER. CDR3 length equals 16 residues. The V and J ends lost 4 bases and 6 bases respectively, with 18 bases between them. CDR3 nucleotide sequence: TGCGCCAGCAGCCGAGTGGCAGGGGGGTCGCCCGGGGAGCTGTTTTTT. This encodes CASSRVAGGSPGELFF.

This clonotype was picked up many times. The genes are TRBV6-6 and TRBJ2-7; tentative D call: TRBD1 (5 bases). Germline V gene data show CDR1 as MNHNY and CDR2 as SVGAGI (reference sequence). This CDR3 has 11 amino acids. V dropped 5 bases and J dropped 5 bases, with 7 bases sitting between them. The CDR3 here is CASSGADEQYF. The CDR3, as DNA: TGTGCCAGCAGTGGGGCCGACGAGCAGTACTTC.

This clonotype was detected only once. V and J are TRBV20-1 and TRBJ2-2; D unresolved. This CDR3 region has 12 residues. V lost 3 bases to trimming and J lost 5 bases, with 7 bases between them. CDR1 DFQATT and CDR2 SNEGSKA come from the germline V gene (reference sequence). The CDR3 loop reads CSASGATGELFF. Written as DNA, the CDR3 is TGCAGTGCTAGCGGTGCTACCGGGGAGCTGTTTTTT.

The chain recombines TRBV4-1 with TRBJ1-2; D is possibly TRBD1 (5 bases). In germline, CDR1 is MGHRA, CDR2 YSYEKL. The CDR3 is 14 amino acids. The germline V and J ends were trimmed by 4 bases and 5 bases, with 14 bases remaining between them. The CDR3 region is CASSRSQGEYGYTF. The CDR3 nucleotides are TGCGCCAGCAGCCGATCCCAGGGCGAATATGGCTACACCTTC.

Remarks on this clonotype: A read error may be the cause here, since a much bigger clone is one base away. This chain uses TRBV5-1 with TRBJ2-2, with TRBD2 matching over 7 bases. J gave up 7 bases and V 3 bases, and 9 bases lay outside the gene matches. This CDR3 spans 15 amino acids. Germline loops: CDR1 SGHRS, CDR2 YFSETQ. In DNA, the CDR3 is TGCGCCAGCAGCTCCCACTCAGCGGGAATCGGGGAGCTGTTTTTT. It translates to CASSSHSAGIGELFF.

Remarks on this clonotype: Since the CDR3 does not end with the conserved phenylalanine or tryptophan, this likely comes from a read error. Because the CDR3's place on the DNA is in doubt, the DNA is left out and the CDR3 is given as listed by TCRdb. The chain employs TRBV6-1 and TRBJ1-2; the table calls TRBD1, which could not be checked here. The germline V gene encodes CDR1 MNHNS and CDR2 SASEGT. The CDR3 length is 15 residues, termini included. The CDR3 region is CASSEEWTGVGGYTL.

Details on this clonotype: The junction differs from germline at one of its ends, possibly a read error. The genes are TRBV6-2 or TRBV6-3 and TRBJ1-5; D might be TRBD1 (5 bases). Germline V lookup: CDR1 MNHEY, CDR2 SVGEGT. CDR3 length equals 18 residues. CDR3 DNA: TGTGCCAGCAGCTACTCAGGGCCGGACATTCTAGGCAATCAGCCCCAGCATTTT. It specifies CASSYSGPDILGNQPQHF.

Notes on this clonotype: A clone one base away is much larger, so this may be a read error. The chain links TRBV20-1 to TRBJ1-5, with D unclear. This CDR3 is built from 13 residues. Per the germline V gene, CDR1 is DFQATT and CDR2 is SNEGSKA (reference sequence). The CDR3 nucleotides are TGCATTGCTACATACAAGGCGATCAGCCCCCAGCATTTT. The encoded protein is CIATYKAISPQHF.

This chain uses TRBV30 with TRBJ2-3, with a possible D match to TRBD2 (6 bases). The V gene lost 4 bases and the J gene lost 0 bases, with 11 bases spanning the gap. Per germline, CDR1 GTSNPN and CDR2 SVGIG (reference sequence). This CDR3 comprises 14 residues. CDR3 bases: TGTGCCTGGACCGGAGGGCGAAGCACAGATACGCAGTATTTT. Its protein product is CAWTGGRSTDTQYF.

With respect to this clonotype: A read error may produce the germline difference seen at one junction end. V usage is TRBV29-1 and J usage is TRBJ1-1, with unresolved D. CDR1 and CDR2 from the germline V gene are SQVTM and ANQGSEA. The CDR3 is 12 amino acids. The CDR3 region has the DNA TGCAGCGTTGAAGGTGGATCTGTTGAAGCTATCTTT. Translated, it gives CSVEGGSVEAIF.

The chain has TRBV12-3 or TRBV12-4 and TRBJ1-1; weak D call: TRBD1 (5 bases). Trimming cost V 6 bases and J 5 bases, with 13 bases left between them. This CDR3 has 13 residues. This chain's CDR3 is CASSFQGQTEAFF. For the CDR3, the DNA is TGTGCCAGCAGCTTTCAGGGTCAAACTGAAGCTTTCTTT.

The chain links TRBV12-3 or TRBV12-4 to TRBJ1-1; weak D call: TRBD1 (5 bases). The CDR3 covers 13 residues. V shed 5 bases and J shed 7 bases, with 14 bases lying between them. In DNA, the CDR3 is TGTGCCAGCAGTCTAGGACACAACTATGAAGCTTTCTTT. This translates into CASSLGHNYEAFF.

For this clonotype: The junction shows a germline mismatch at one end, possibly a read error. The rearrangement uses TRBV6-1 and TRBJ1-1, with TRBD1 matching 8 bases. This CDR3 contains 13 residues. Germline V gene sequence: CDR1 MNHNS, CDR2 SASEGT. The CDR3 spells CAGRTGLNTEAFF. The CDR3 DNA is TGTGCCGGCAGGACAGGGTTGAACACTGAGGCTTTCTTT.

As to this clonotype: This may be a read error, as it is one base from a much larger clone. This chain joins TRBV20-1 and TRBJ2-6; D possibly corresponds to TRBD2 (5 bases). This CDR3 region has 14 residues. CDR1 is DFQATT, CDR2 SNEGSKA, per germline (reference sequence). The CDR3 region is CSTSKQSGFNVLTF. The DNA of the CDR3 is TGCAGTACTAGTAAGCAGTCCGGGTTCAACGTCCTGACTTTC.

This rearrangement joins TRBV4-1 to TRBJ2-2; D uncertain. CDR1 and CDR2 (germline): MGHRA, YSYEKL. CDR3 size: 17 residues. Deletions cut 2 bases from V and 0 bases from J, with 13 bases between. The CDR3 spells CASSQLGWAPNTGELFF. The CDR3 coding sequence is TGCGCCAGCAGCCAACTGGGCTGGGCCCCGAACACCGGGGAGCTGTTTTTT.

In this sample, this clonotype turned up many times. The V gene is TRBV28, the J gene TRBJ2-2; 8 nucleotides match TRBD1. The J segment lost 6 bases and the V segment lost 10 bases, leaving 4 bases of the junction unmatched. This CDR3 has 12 amino acids. CDR1 is MDHEN, CDR2 SYDVKM, per germline. CDR3 amino acids: CAIKQGAGELFF. In nucleotides, the CDR3 is TGTGCCATCAAACAGGGGGCCGGGGAGCTGTTTTTT.

The rearrangement links TRBV19 to TRBJ2-5; D may be TRBD1 or TRBD2 (5 bases each). This CDR3 is built from 13 residues. Germline CDR1 is LNHDA and CDR2 is SQIVND (reference sequence). V dropped 7 bases and J dropped 0 bases, with 9 bases sitting between them. The CDR3 loop is CASNGTYQETQYF. The CDR3 coding sequence is TGTGCCAGTAATGGGACGTACCAAGAGACCCAGTACTTC.

In the case of this clonotype: One base away lies a much larger clone, so this may be a sequencing read error. The V gene is TRBV5-4, the J gene TRBJ1-1; D call uncertain. CDR1 and CDR2 (germline): SGHNT, YYREEE (reference sequence). The V gene lost 2 bases and the J gene lost 4 bases, with 9 bases spanning the gap. The CDR3 contains 13 residues. The CDR3 sequence is CASSFRQATEAFF. The CDR3 region has the DNA TGTGCCAGCAGCTTTAGGCAGGCCACTGAAGCTTTCTTT.

The table lists this clonotype with a count of one. An end of the junction does not agree with germline; a read error may underlie this. The chain links TRBV5-1 to TRBJ1-5; no definite D call. The CDR3 covers 14 residues. The germline gives CDR1 SGHRS, CDR2 YFSETQ. The DNA for the CDR3 is TGCGCCAACAGCCCCGGCTTCGACAATCAGCCCCAGCATTTT. This gives the protein CANSPGFDNQPQHF.

As to this clonotype: Sequence at one end of the junction differs from germline and may be a read error. The rearrangement uses TRBV6-1 and TRBJ2-2; D perhaps matches TRBD2 (5 bases). Germline values: CDR1 MNHNS, CDR2 SASEGT. The CDR3 loop spans 14 amino acids. Here the CDR3 reads CASRMGVNTGKLFF. CDR3 coding DNA: TGTGCCAGTCGTATGGGAGTGAACACCGGGAAGCTGTTTTTT.

In its sample, this clonotype was seen once. The junction shows a germline mismatch at one end, possibly a read error. CDR3 DNA: TGTGCCAGCACCGCACAAGGGCCAGGAAACATCATATATTTT. It specifies CASTAQGPGNIIYF. This chain joins TRBV6-6 and TRBJ1-3; D remains ambiguous. This CDR3 region has 14 residues. The germline V gene has CDR1 MNHNY and CDR2 SVGAGI (reference sequence).

About this clonotype itself: This may stem from a read error, because a much larger clone lies one nucleotide away. The rearrangement joins TRBV5-4 to TRBJ1-2; D call uncertain. In germline, CDR1 is SGHNT, CDR2 YYREEE (reference sequence). The CDR3 sequence is 11 residues long. Trimming took off 6 bases at V and 10 bases at J, with 13 bases between the two ends. Written as DNA, the CDR3 is TGTGCCAGCAACTTTTTTGAGATCTACACCTTC. Translation gives CASNFFEIYTF. The variable domain in full, with the rest retrieved from reference TRBV5-4 and TRBJ1-2, is ETGVTQSPTHLIKTRGQQVTLRCSSQSGHNTVSWYQQALGQGPQFIFQYYREEENGRGNFPPRFSGLQFPNYSSELNVNALELDDSALYLCASNFFEIYTFGSGTRLTVV.

On this clonotype itself: A read error may be the cause here, since a much bigger clone is one base away. The chain couples TRBV20-1 to TRBJ1-5; D is perhaps TRBD1 (6 bases). The CDR3 spans 14 residues. The germline gives CDR1 DFQATT, CDR2 SNEGSKA (reference sequence). The DNA for the CDR3 is TGCAGTACTAGAGATGGGCAGGGGAATCAGCCCCAGCATTTT. As protein: CSTRDGQGNQPQHF.

Comment on this clonotype: The germline gene is not matched at one end of the junction; a read error may be the cause. The chain joins TRBV4-2 to TRBJ2-3, with D possibly matching TRBD1 (7 bases). Germline CDR1 is LGHNA and CDR2 is YNFKEQ. The CDR3 contains 17 residues. In DNA form, the CDR3 reads TGTGCCAGCAGCCCACGGGGGACAGACTCTAGCACAAATACGCAGTATTTT. Protein sequence: CASSPRGTDSSTNTQYF.